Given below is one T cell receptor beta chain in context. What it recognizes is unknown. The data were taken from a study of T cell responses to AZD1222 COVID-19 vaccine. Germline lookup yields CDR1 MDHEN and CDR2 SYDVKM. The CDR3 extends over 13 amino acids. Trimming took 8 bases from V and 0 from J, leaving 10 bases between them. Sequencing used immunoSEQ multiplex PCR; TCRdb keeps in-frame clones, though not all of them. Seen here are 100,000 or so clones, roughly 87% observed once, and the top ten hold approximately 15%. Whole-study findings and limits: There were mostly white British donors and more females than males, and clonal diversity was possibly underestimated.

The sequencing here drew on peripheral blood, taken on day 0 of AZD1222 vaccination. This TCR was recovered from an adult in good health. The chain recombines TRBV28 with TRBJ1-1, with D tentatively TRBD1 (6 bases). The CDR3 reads CASPNRVNTEAFF. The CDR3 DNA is TGTGCCAGCCCGAACAGGGTGAACACTGAAGCTTTCTTT.